This T cell receptor (beta chain) was recorded in a study of shared clonotypes between healthy human individuals. Terminally differentiated effector memory CD45RA+ cells were left out of the naive CD8 fraction, which was CD45RO-negative and positively selected for CCR7. The CDR3 runs to 15 residues. In germline, CDR1 is SGHTA, CDR2 FQGTGA. V was pared by 0 bases and J by 2 bases, with 4 bases of the junction left unmatched. The sorted-subset replicate PCRs were given 150 to 250 ng DNA, which is tens of thousands of T cell genomes. Some clones are missing from TCRdb's copy, which holds only in-frame ones; the method was immunoSEQ multiplex PCR. The sample includes about 2.1 million clones, roughly 91% of them seen just once. Comment on this clone: The antigen is undetermined.

General observations from the study: Roughly 5% was the fraction of naive CD4 clonotypes found shared across a few donors. Larger richness was generally estimated for naive than memory subsets.

V gene TRBV7-3 combines with J gene TRBJ2-7, with 7 nucleotides matching TRBD2. The receptor was isolated from a man aged 18 to 30 in good health. Some clones in this sample may be carry-over from other donors' samples. Sample: naive CD8+ T cells from PBMCs. CDR3 amino acids: CASSLTGGLTYEQYF. In DNA, the CDR3 is TGTGCCAGCAGCTTAACGGGAGGGCTGACCTACGAGCAGTACTTC.